Reported below is one T cell receptor (beta chain). This entry is derived from a study of shared clonotypes between healthy human individuals. TCRdb's table, derived via immunoSEQ multiplex PCR, lists solely in-frame clones and lacks some. The repertoire holds about 1,800,000 clones, roughly 94% seen once, with under 1.5% in the top ten. Selected positively for CCR7 and CD45RO-negative, naive CD8 cells excluded terminally differentiated effector memory CD45RA+ cells. This TCR derives from a man aged 18 to 35 in good health. The sequencing sample was made of naive CD8+ T cells sorted from blood.

CDR3 region: CASSQGGRLDTQYF. As DNA, the CDR3 is TGCGCCAGCAGCCAAGGGGGGAGGCTAGATACGCAGTATTTT. The chain links TRBV4-1 to TRBJ2-3; D perhaps matches TRBD2 (6 bases). Germline CDR1 MGHRA, CDR2 YSYEKL. V dropped 1 base and J dropped 5 bases, with 10 bases sitting between them. The CDR3 sequence is 14 residues long.